The sequence of this TCR beta chain was determined in a study of beta chain features in type 1 diabetes. Sequenced material consisted of expressed TCRB transcripts (all of the isolated RNA was reverse transcribed). Method: immunoSEQ multiplex PCR; TCRdb's copy keeps in-frame clones and lacks some. Here the sample spans a few hundred thousand clones, approximately 12% being singletons. Regarding the study as a whole: The study found moderately but significantly shorter TCRB CDR3s in all four CD4+ subsets of Type 1 diabetes patients. VDJ junctions from type 1 diabetes patients carried fewer insertions and larger deletions.

The trim removed 3 bases at V and 2 bases at J, leaving 5 bases unmatched. There are 15 residues in the CDR3. CDR1 and CDR2 (germline): LNHDA, SQIVND (reference sequence). As concerns this clone: Its specificity is unknown.

This clonotype originated in a woman under 30 with type 1 diabetes. The genes are TRBV19 and TRBJ2-3, with 7 bases that match TRBD2. Sample: naive CD4+ T cells from blood. CDR3 amino acids: CASSILAANTDTQYF. CDR3 bases: TGTGCCAGTAGTATTCTAGCGGCTAACACAGATACGCAGTATTTT.